What follows are 19 T cell receptor beta chains derived from one specimen sequenced in a study of CD8 T cells in ankylosing spondylitis. No cognate antigen is known for these TCRs. Via MiXCR, TCRdb re-called the 5' RACE reads, giving one row per CDR3 protein. The table lists about 800,000 distinct CDR3 sequences, 10% to 15% of them singletons. General study points: The study identified a TCR beta motif of several highly homologous variants that appeared characteristic of ankylosing spondylitis blood.

The specimen was blood, either unsorted or a sorted T cell fraction (not recorded which). The receptor source for this set is a male donor with ankylosing spondylitis.

CDR3 sequence (DNA): TGTGCCAGCAGCCAGCCGCAGGGGGCTTACTATGGCTACACCTTC. This codes for CASSQPQGAYYGYTF. The chain carries TRBV7-9 and TRBJ1-2, with 8 bases identical to TRBD1. Germline values: CDR1 SEHNR, CDR2 FQNEAQ (reference sequence). This CDR3 has 15 amino acids. V lost 5 bases, J lost 3 bases, and 8 bases stayed unmatched.

This clonotype came up a few times. The chain employs TRBV7-2 and TRBJ2-1; 9 nucleotides match TRBD2. J lost 5 bases, V lost 2 bases, and 7 bases had no gene match. Germline V CDR1 and CDR2: SGHTA, FQGNSA. CDR3 length equals 16 residues. CDR3: CASSLLLAGRHNEQFF. The CDR3, as DNA: TGTGCCAGCAGCTTATTGCTAGCGGGAAGGCACAATGAGCAGTTCTTC.

The gene calls are TRBV30 and TRBJ2-5; the D gene is possibly TRBD1 (5 bases). CDR1 is GTSNPN, CDR2 SVGIG, per germline (reference sequence). Trimming stripped 5 bases from V and 5 bases from J, with 12 bases between. The CDR3 has 12 residues. CDR3 coding DNA: TGTGCCTGGTTAAGGGGTAGGGAGACCCAGTACTTC. Protein product: CAWLRGRETQYF. The full variable domain, completed using reference TRBV30 and TRBJ2-5, is SQTIHQWPATLVQPVGSPLSLECTVEGTSNPNLYWYRQAAGRGLQLLFYSVGIGQISSEVPQNLSASRPQDRQFILSSKKLLLSDSGFYLCAWLRGRETQYFGPGTRLLVL.

This clonotype was seen a few times. The chain recombines TRBV29-1 with TRBJ2-1, with D perhaps TRBD2 (7 bases). V was clipped by 4 bases and J by 4 bases, with 11 bases between them. The CDR3 consists of 13 residues. Germline CDR1 reads SQVTM; CDR2 reads ANQGSEA. CDR3: CSVGRGGYNEQFF. The CDR3 DNA follows: TGCAGCGTTGGGAGGGGGGGATACAATGAGCAGTTCTTC.

This clonotype was observed a few times. The chain has TRBV11-1 and TRBJ2-3, with 10 bases matching TRBD2. Germline V gives CDR1 SGHAT, CDR2 FQDESV (reference sequence). J was trimmed by 4 bases and V by 5 bases; bases with no gene match: 15. This CDR3 region has 18 residues. The DNA for the CDR3 is TGTGCCAGCAGCGAATCTAGGGTCGCTAGCGGGAGAGCAGATACGCAGTATTTT. Amino acid sequence: CASSESRVASGRADTQYF.

The gene calls are TRBV28 and TRBJ1-5; D is undetermined. Trimming stripped 5 bases from V and 2 bases from J, with 13 bases between. The CDR3 is made up of 15 amino acids. The germline V gene encodes CDR1 MDHEN and CDR2 SYDVKM. The CDR3 DNA sequence: TGTGCCAGCAGTATGGGCGCCGAGGGCAATCAGCCCCAGCATTTT. Protein: CASSMGAEGNQPQHF.

Only a few counts were recorded for this clonotype. The J gene is TRBJ2-1, the V gene TRBV7-2; the match to TRBD2 covers 8 bases. The CDR3 loop spans 16 amino acids. The trim removed 2 bases at V and 9 bases at J, leaving 12 bases unmatched. CDR1 SGHTA and CDR2 FQGNSA come from the germline V gene. The CDR3 region is CASSLKYTGGPGEQFF. CDR3 coding DNA: TGTGCCAGCAGCTTAAAGTATACGGGGGGGCCTGGTGAGCAGTTCTTC.

This sequence joins TRBV29-1 and TRBJ2-2; D could derive from TRBD1 or TRBD2 (5 bases each). The length of the CDR3 is 14 residues. V was pared by 3 bases and J by 0 bases, with 8 bases between. Germline V gene data show CDR1 as SQVTM and CDR2 as ANQGSEA. Written as DNA, the CDR3 is TGCAGCGTTGAGGAGGACACGAACACCGGGGAGCTGTTTTTT. Translation gives CSVEEDTNTGELFF.

With regard to this clonotype: This sequence may be a read error, since a much larger clone differs from it by one base. The gene calls are TRBV5-6 and TRBJ2-5; D is unclear. Germline V gene sequence: CDR1 SGHDT, CDR2 YYEEEE. The CDR3 consists of 12 residues. Here the CDR3 DNA reads TGTGCCAGCAGACGCGCCCAAGAGACCGAGTACTTC. Its translation: CASRRAQETEYF.

The J gene is TRBJ2-5, the V gene TRBV6-2 or TRBV6-3; 8 positions match TRBD2. V lost 6 bases to trimming and J lost 1 base; unmatched junction nucleotides: 13. Germline V gene data show CDR1 as MNHEY and CDR2 as SVGEGT. This CDR3 has 17 residues. CDR3 coding DNA: TGTGCCAGCAGCTTAGGCGGCGATACTAGCGGCCAAGAGACCCAGTACTTC. Amino acid sequence: CASSLGGDTSGQETQYF.

The V gene is TRBV7-9, the J gene TRBJ2-7, with 11 bases lining up with TRBD2. From germline, CDR1 is SEHNR and CDR2 FQNEAQ (reference sequence). CDR3 length equals 17 residues. Germline trimming cut 2 bases from V and 3 bases from J; bases unmatched to any gene: 9. The CDR3 here is CASSLPRRLAGYYEQYF. As DNA, the CDR3 is TGTGCCAGCAGCTTACCCCGTAGACTAGCGGGATACTACGAGCAGTACTTC.

This clonotype was counted between two and nine times. This chain uses TRBV18 with TRBJ1-1; D gene uncertain. In germline, CDR1 is KGHSH, CDR2 LQKENI. V lost 3 bases, J lost 7 bases, and 9 bases lay in between. This CDR3 is 12 amino acids long. The CDR3 region has the DNA TGTGCCAGCTCACCGGCGGGGTTTGAAGCTTTCTTT. It codes for CASSPAGFEAFF.

This clonotype was counted at least ten times. The chain is built from TRBV18 and TRBJ2-7; possibly TRBD1 for D (5 bases). CDR3 length: 14 residues. Germline V gene data show CDR1 as KGHSH and CDR2 as LQKENI. The V end lost 3 bases, the J end lost 2 bases, and 11 bases lay between the germline ends. The CDR3 loop is CASSPSRATYEQYF. DNA of the CDR3: TGTGCCAGCTCACCGTCCAGGGCTACCTACGAGCAGTACTTC. The full variable domain, with the rest looked up from reference TRBV18 and TRBJ2-7, is NAGVMQNPRHLVRRRGQEARLRCSPMKGHSHVYWYRQLPEEGLKFMVYLQKENIIDESGMPKERFSAEFPKEGPSILRIQQVVRGDSAAYFCASSPSRATYEQYFGPGTRLTVT.

This clonotype was recorded at least ten times. The V gene is TRBV5-1, the J gene TRBJ2-1; 11 bases align to TRBD1. CDR3 length: 14 residues. Germline values: CDR1 SGHRS, CDR2 YFSETQ. Trimming cost V 4 bases and J 10 bases; bases outside gene matches: 7. CDR3 sequence reads: CASSAGQGVREQFF. CDR3 sequence (DNA): TGCGCCAGCAGCGCGGGACAGGGGGTAAGGGAGCAGTTCTTC.

This clonotype was observed a handful of times. At one boundary the junction diverges from the germline segment, which might be a read error. This chain links TRBV20-1 with TRBJ1-4; 7 bases agree with TRBD1. CDR3 length equals 16 residues. Germline V gives CDR1 DFQATT, CDR2 SNEGSKA (reference sequence). The CDR3 DNA sequence: TGCTGTGCTAGAGATGGGGGACAGACAACTAATGAAAAACTGTTTTTT. This sequence encodes CCARDGGQTTNEKLFF.

The J gene is TRBJ1-5, the V gene TRBV20-1, with D perhaps matching TRBD1 (5 bases). The V end lost 1 base, the J end lost 4 bases, and 20 bases lay between the germline ends. Per germline, CDR1 DFQATT and CDR2 SNEGSKA (reference sequence). CDR3 length: 17 residues. The CDR3 DNA follows: TGCAGTGCTAGAGGAATCCGGTGGGGGGGTAGGAATCAGCCCCAGCATTTT. Protein: CSARGIRWGGRNQPQHF.

This clonotype occurred a few times. The CDR3 coding sequence is TGTGCCAGCAGACGCAGCCACGTGGACAGCTACAATGAGCAGTTCTTC. This codes for CASRRSHVDSYNEQFF. The chain has TRBV7-3 and TRBJ2-1, with a tentative D call TRBD1 (6 bases). CDR3 length: 16 amino acids. V was clipped by 6 bases and J by 3 bases, with 18 bases between them. CDR1 and CDR2 (germline): SGHTA, FQGTGA.

This clonotype occurred a few times. The genes are TRBV4-2 and TRBJ2-5; possible D gene TRBD1, 6 bases. This CDR3 is 16 amino acids long. Germline loops: CDR1 LGHNA, CDR2 YNFKEQ. Trimming shortened V by 2 bases and J by 1 base, and 14 bases separated the two germline ends. The chain's CDR3 is CASSQQMWGLQETQYF. CDR3 coding DNA: TGTGCCAGCAGCCAACAAATGTGGGGGCTCCAAGAGACCCAGTACTTC.

In its sample, this clonotype was seen a few times. The rearrangement joins TRBV3-1 to TRBJ1-2, with 8 bases aligning to TRBD1. V lost 4 bases and J lost 3; bases outside the gene matches: 7. This CDR3 is built from 15 residues. Germline V CDR1 and CDR2: LGHDT, YNNKEL (reference sequence). The DNA of the CDR3 is TGTGCCAGCAGCCCCGGACAGGGTTCGTACTATGGCTACACCTTC. Its protein is CASSPGQGSYYGYTF.